A selection of T cell receptor beta chains follows, all from one sample in a study of blood T cell repertoires in COVID-19. TCRdb keeps only in-frame clones here, not all; method: immunoSEQ multiplex PCR. The table has 100,000 to 150,000 clones, approximately 74% seen once. Sequencing used peripheral blood. Receptors were obtained from a man between 60 and 75 years old with acute or convalescent COVID-19. Each CDR3 is given with its conserved first and last residue. Fields, in order: clone size, J gene, D gene, V gene, CDR3 protein, CDR3 DNA. The D gene is left open where the match is weak. The size entry is marked missing in some rows and otherwise reads once, few, many or a size class.

NA	TRBJ1-2	TRBD1	TRBV7-9	CASATGNLNYGYTF	TGTGCCAGCGCGACAGGGAACCTTAACTATGGCTACACCTTC
NA	TRBJ2-3	NA	TRBV14	CASSQDYPTDTQYF	TGTGCCAGCAGCCAAGACTATCCAACAGATACGCAGTATTTT
NA	TRBJ1-6	TRBD1	TRBV6-1	CASSEGRQGNSPLHF	TGTGCCAGCAGTGAAGGACGACAGGGGAATTCACCCCTCCACTTT
once	TRBJ1-2	NA	TRBV5-1	CASSTSTAQGVNYGYTF	TGCGCCAGTAGCACGAGCACGGCACAGGGTGTAAACTATGGCTACACCTTC
NA	TRBJ1-6	TRBD1	TRBV2	CASLDRVGSPLHF	TGTGCCAGCCTCGACAGGGTTGGGTCACCCCTCCACTTT
NA	TRBJ1-2	NA	TRBV7-3	CASSPDQGYFYTF	TGTGCCAGCAGCCCCGACCAGGGCTACTTCTACACCTTC
NA	TRBJ1-2	TRBD1	TRBV5-1	CASSLQGAHYGYTF	TGCGCCAGCAGCTTGCAGGGGGCACACTATGGCTACACCTTC
NA	TRBJ1-2	TRBD1	TRBV19	CASSMDRAFHTYGYTF	TGTGCCAGTAGTATGGACAGGGCGTTCCATACCTATGGCTACACCTTC
NA	TRBJ2-1	TRBD2	TRBV7-3	CASSRTSGGLEQFF	TGTGCCAGCAGCCGGACTAGCGGGGGACTTGAGCAGTTCTTC
NA	TRBJ1-1	TRBD1	TRBV11-2	CASSLDAQLQGAGTEAFF	TGTGCCAGCAGCTTAGATGCCCAGCTTCAGGGGGCAGGCACTGAAGCTTTCTTT
once	TRBJ1-4	TRBD1	TRBV2	CASAVVRGKNEKLFF	TGTGCCAGCGCGGTGGTCAGGGGGAAAAATGAAAAACTGTTTTTT
once	TRBJ1-2	TRBD1	TRBV4-1	CASRTTGGGGGYTF	TGCGCCAGCAGAACTACAGGGGGTGGTGGAGGCTACACCTTC
NA	TRBJ2-1	NA	TRBV6-5	CASSMDGGDNEQFF	TGTGCCAGCAGTATGGACGGGGGTGATAATGAGCAGTTCTTC
NA	TRBJ2-6	NA	TRBV18	CASSPLRASGANVLTF	TGTGCCAGCTCACCACTGAGGGCGTCTGGGGCCAACGTCCTGACTTTC
NA	TRBJ2-2	NA	TRBV19	CASSISGHTGELFF	TGTGCCAGTAGTATTTCCGGTCACACCGGGGAGCTGTTTTTT
NA	TRBJ1-5	TRBD1	TRBV6-1	CASSDHQGVSNQPQHF	TGTGCCAGCAGTGACCACCAGGGGGTGAGCAATCAGCCCCAGCATTTT
NA	TRBJ2-5	NA	TRBV18	CASSPGKLQETQYF	TGTGCCAGCTCACCGGGCAAGTTACAAGAGACCCAGTACTTC
NA	TRBJ1-2	NA	TRBV9	CASSVGRGEANYGYTF	TGTGCCAGCAGCGTAGGGCGGGGTGAAGCTAACTATGGCTACACCTTC
NA	TRBJ2-2	TRBD2	TRBV5-1	CASSLSSGGATGELFF	TGCGCCAGCAGCTTGTCTTCGGGAGGGGCAACCGGGGAGCTGTTTTTT
NA	TRBJ2-5	NA	TRBV5-1	CASSSPRETQYF	TGCGCCAGCAGCTCGCCCAGAGAGACCCAGTACTTC
NA	TRBJ1-1	NA	TRBV21-1	CASSKFYRGNSNTEAFF	TGTGCCAGCAGCAAATTCTACAGGGGAAATTCAAACACTGAAGCTTTCTTT
NA	TRBJ1-1	TRBD1	TRBV2	CARDRTGGTEAFF	TGTGCCCGCGATCGGACAGGGGGCACTGAAGCTTTCTTT
NA	TRBJ1-1	TRBD1	TRBV4-1	CASSPRDRNTEAFF	TGCGCCAGCAGCCCCCGGGACAGGAACACTGAAGCTTTCTTT
few	TRBJ2-2	NA	TRBV6-6	CASSAGGSGGGELFF	TGTGCCAGCAGCGCCGGGGGTAGCGGAGGCGGGGAGCTGTTTTTT
NA	TRBJ2-2	NA	TRBV24-1	CATSGQPNTGELFF	TGTGCCACCTCAGGACAGCCGAACACCGGGGAGCTGTTTTTT
NA	TRBJ2-1	NA	TRBV5-1	CASSLDPGSYNEQFF	TGCGCCAGCAGCTTGGATCCCGGGTCCTACAATGAGCAGTTCTTC
NA	TRBJ2-1	NA	TRBV4-1	CASSLDREPNYNEQFF	TGCGCCAGCAGCCTCGACCGGGAGCCCAATTACAATGAGCAGTTCTTC
few	TRBJ1-1	TRBD1	TRBV3-1/TRBV3-2	CASSQDRGKVEAFF	TGTGCCAGCAGCCAAGACAGGGGGAAAGTAGAAGCTTTCTTT
NA	TRBJ2-2	NA	TRBV9	CASSPQWSGHLRGTGELFF	TGTGCCAGCAGCCCCCAGTGGTCGGGGCACCTCAGGGGCACGGGGGAGCTGTTTTTT
NA	TRBJ1-2	TRBD1	TRBV7-8	CASSRDRGNYGYTF	TGTGCCAGCAGCCGAGACAGGGGAAATTATGGCTACACCTTC
NA	TRBJ1-4	NA	TRBV7-9	CASSLHEENEKLFF	TGTGCCAGCAGCTTACACGAAGAGAATGAAAAACTGTTTTTT
few	TRBJ1-4	NA	TRBV4-2	CASSQGVGRGNEKLFF	TGTGCCAGCAGCCAAGGGGTAGGCAGGGGAAATGAAAAACTGTTTTTT
once	TRBJ2-1	TRBD2	TRBV19	CASSRPTAASGGEQFF	TGTGCCAGTAGCCGACCGACGGCGGCCAGCGGGGGTGAGCAGTTCTTC
NA	TRBJ2-1	NA	TRBV19	CASSIGAGGSEQFF	TGTGCCAGTAGTATAGGGGCAGGAGGGAGTGAGCAGTTCTTC
NA	TRBJ1-2	NA	TRBV3-1/TRBV3-2	CASSHIQADGYTF	TGTGCCAGCAGCCATATACAGGCGGATGGCTACACCTTC
NA	TRBJ1-6	TRBD1	TRBV27	CASSFRGISSYNSPLHF	TGTGCCAGCAGTTTCAGGGGGATCAGCTCCTATAATTCACCCCTCCACTTT
NA	TRBJ2-1	NA	TRBV5-1	CASSLVDPLYNEQFF	TGCGCCAGCAGCTTGGTTGATCCACTCTACAATGAGCAGTTCTTC
NA	TRBJ2-7	NA	TRBV10-3	CAITRGTGNYEQYF	TGTGCCATCACGAGGGGGACCGGTAACTACGAGCAGTACTTC
NA	TRBJ2-3	NA	TRBV9	CASSASTDTQYF	TGTGCCAGCAGCGCGAGCACAGATACGCAGTATTTT
NA	TRBJ2-3	TRBD2	TRBV2	CASSRRTSGRVTDTQYF	TGTGCCAGCAGTCGGAGGACTAGCGGGAGGGTCACAGATACGCAGTATTTT
few	TRBJ1-2	TRBD1	TRBV24-1	CATNGQVGGGYTF	TGTGCCACTAACGGACAGGTCGGGGGTGGCTACACCTTC
NA	TRBJ1-2	NA	TRBV21-1	CASSKGTVTNYGYTF	TGTGCCAGCAGCAAAGGGACAGTAACCAACTATGGCTACACCTTC
once	TRBJ1-5	NA	TRBV28	CASSFRGGYNQPQHF	TGTGCCAGCAGTTTTAGGGGGGGATACAATCAGCCCCAGCATTTT
NA	TRBJ1-2	TRBD1	TRBV6-5	CASRDIGTGVGYTF	TGTGCCAGCAGGGATATCGGGACAGGGGTAGGCTACACCTTC
NA	TRBJ1-4	NA	TRBV4-1	CASSQQTGRANEKLFF	TGCGCCAGCAGCCAGCAAACAGGGCGGGCTAATGAAAAACTGTTTTTT
NA	TRBJ1-1	NA	TRBV30	CAWSVSRHRNTEAFF	TGTGCCTGGAGTGTATCTCGTCACAGAAACACTGAAGCTTTCTTT
once	TRBJ1-2	TRBD1	TRBV7-2	CASSLAGQGNYGYTF	TGTGCCAGCAGCTTAGCAGGACAGGGGAACTATGGCTACACCTTC
NA	TRBJ1-4	TRBD1	TRBV18	CASSPSERQGAQGLFF	TGTGCCAGCTCACCTTCGGAACGACAGGGGGCACAGGGGCTGTTTTTT
NA	TRBJ2-1	TRBD2	TRBV6-5	CASSSASGGNNEQFF	TGTGCCAGCAGCTCAGCTAGCGGGGGAAACAATGAGCAGTTCTTC
NA	TRBJ2-5	TRBD1	TRBV6-5	CASSYQPDRDGTQYF	TGTGCCAGCAGTTACCAACCCGACAGGGATGGGACCCAGTACTTC
once	TRBJ2-5	TRBD2	TRBV5-1	CASSLPGTAGTETQYF	TGCGCCAGCAGCTTGCCGGGTACAGCGGGAACTGAGACCCAGTACTTC
NA	TRBJ1-2	TRBD1	TRBV18	CASSPPSDRGGGYTF	TGTGCCAGCTCACCACCGTCGGACAGGGGCGGAGGCTACACCTTC
many	TRBJ1-6	NA	TRBV3-1/TRBV3-2	CASSQGPNSPLHF	TGTGCCAGCAGCCAAGGGCCGAATTCACCCCTCCACTTT
NA	TRBJ1-6	NA	TRBV11-2	CASSLIQGNSPLHF	TGTGCCAGCAGCTTAATCCAGGGGAATTCACCCCTCCACTTT